This note documents a single T cell receptor (beta chain) sequence. Measured with immunoSEQ multiplex PCR; TCRdb has only the in-frame clones, and not every one. This table holds roughly 220,000 clones, 60% to 80% found once. The data are from a study of cytotoxic CD8 clonotypes in ibrutinib-treated CLL. Germline V gene lookup returns CDR1 MGHRA and CDR2 YSYEKL. V was clipped by 2 bases and J by 6 bases, with 22 bases between them. CDR3 length: 18 amino acids. The TCR originated in a human donor with chronic lymphocytic leukemia. This rearrangement joins TRBV4-1 to TRBJ1-4; TRBD1 is a possible D gene (5 bases). The input for sequencing was PBMCs, taken after 12 months of ibrutinib treatment. CDR3 region: CASSQWDVPGTIHEKLFF. The CDR3 coding sequence is TGCGCCAGCAGCCAATGGGACGTACCGGGGACGATTCATGAAAAACTGTTTTTT.